The 24 T cell receptor beta chains below all came from one sample that was sequenced in a study of shared T cell receptors in the human thymus (dated by TCRdb to the early 2020s). The library was generated by the immunoSEQ multiplex PCR assay. TCRdb limited this immuneACCESS table to in-frame rearrangements with V and J called. A share of clones is missing; checked studies link under half to unresolved V genes, and the rest is unexplained. This sample lists 720,000 or so clones; 70% to 90% were detected once. The top ten hold around 0.0094% of the sample. A further study also used this sample, focusing on human thymus T cells.

Specimen: thymocytes. Source of these receptors: a girl in the first two years of life with a congenital heart defect. Donor details come from another sample of the same person, matched by shared clones.

The CDR3 coding sequence is TGTGCCAGCAGGGGACAGTATCCCACCGGGGAGCTGTTTTTT. It codes for CASRGQYPTGELFF. The genes are TRBV7-4 and TRBJ2-2; TRBD1 matches 7 bases. Per the germline V gene, CDR1 is SGHVT and CDR2 is SQSDAQ. This CDR3 is built from 14 residues. The ends lost 6 bases at V and 4 bases at J; junction bases unmatched: 5.

The chain combines TRBV10-3 with TRBJ1-1, with TRBD1 matching 7 bases. The CDR3 loop spans 19 amino acids. V dropped 1 base and J dropped 5; count of bases not matched to a gene: 19. In germline, CDR1 is ENHRY, CDR2 SYGVKD. The CDR3 is CAISECNTWRGGAGTEAFF. CDR3 nucleotide sequence: TGTGCCATCAGTGAGTGTAATACTTGGAGAGGGGGCGCGGGGACTGAAGCTTTCTTT.

This chain links TRBV7-3 with TRBJ1-2, with D unclear. CDR1 is SGHTA and CDR2 is FQGTGA in the germline V gene. This CDR3 spans 15 amino acids. V dropped 5 bases and J dropped 2 bases, with 15 bases sitting between them. CDR3 loop: CASSRSIKMNYGYTF. CDR3 DNA sequence: TGTGCCAGCAGCCGAAGCATTAAAATGAACTATGGCTACACCTTC.

The chain employs TRBV5-4 and TRBJ2-7; tentatively, D is TRBD2 (5 bases). CDR1 SGHNT and CDR2 YYREEE come from the germline V gene (reference sequence). V was trimmed by 0 bases and J by 0 bases, leaving 10 bases between them. The CDR3 has 15 amino acids. This CDR3 is CASSLAAGISYEQYF. CDR3 coding DNA: TGTGCCAGCAGCTTGGCAGCCGGGATCTCCTACGAGCAGTACTTC.

The chain combines TRBV7-9 with TRBJ2-4; 8 nucleotides align to TRBD2. This CDR3 contains 18 residues. V lost 5 bases, J lost 0 bases, and 12 bases stayed unmatched. CDR1 SEHNR and CDR2 FQNEAQ come from the germline V gene (reference sequence). As DNA, the CDR3 is TGTGCCAGCAGCCCCCGGTCCCGGCTAGCGGGAGCCAAAAACATTCAGTACTTC. Protein product: CASSPRSRLAGAKNIQYF.

This sequence joins TRBV27 and TRBJ1-1; 8 bases fit TRBD1. CDR3 length equals 16 residues. Germline-derived CDR1 and CDR2 are MNHEY and SMNVEV (reference sequence). The V segment lost 2 bases and the J segment 1 base; nucleotides outside the gene matches: 6. The CDR3, as DNA: TGTGCCAGCAGTTTAAGGGTTACAGGGGGGAACACTGAAGCTTTCTTT. As protein: CASSLRVTGGNTEAFF.

This clone was seen a single time. This sequence joins TRBV5-1 and TRBJ2-3, with 7 bases matching TRBD1. Germline V CDR1 and CDR2: SGHRS, YFSETQ. J lost 5 bases, V lost 0 bases, and 3 bases had no gene match. This CDR3 contains 14 residues. For the CDR3, the DNA is TGCGCCAGCAGCTTGGGGGACAGTAGAGATACGCAGTATTTT. The encoded protein is CASSLGDSRDTQYF.

The chain couples TRBV4-1 to TRBJ1-1, with D maybe TRBD1 (5 bases). V lost 5 bases and J lost 11, with 18 bases in between. Germline V CDR1 and CDR2: MGHRA, YSYEKL. The CDR3 sequence is 13 residues long. The CDR3 here is CASSTPVGDLAFF. The CDR3 bases are TGCGCCAGCAGCACACCCGTCGGGGACTTGGCTTTCTTT.

The V gene is TRBV5-6, the J gene TRBJ2-7; TRBD1 agrees at 7 bases. The CDR3 runs to 19 residues. The V gene's germline CDR1 is SGHDT and CDR2 YYEEEE. The junction had 15 bases not matched to a gene; V was cut back by 0 bases and J by 0 bases. CDR3 residues: CASSLEWWGTVRGSYEQYF. In nucleotides, the CDR3 is TGTGCCAGCAGCTTGGAATGGTGGGGGACAGTCAGGGGCTCCTACGAGCAGTACTTC.

The chain employs TRBV9 and TRBJ1-2; D is undetermined. There are 16 residues in the CDR3. Looked up from germline, CDR1 is SGDLS and CDR2 is YYNGEE. V lost 0 bases to trimming and J lost 0 bases, with 12 bases between them. The CDR3: CASSVVLCGTNYGYTF. The CDR3 DNA sequence: TGTGCCAGCAGCGTAGTTCTGTGCGGGACTAACTATGGCTACACCTTC.

The gene calls are TRBV6-1 and TRBJ1-2; tentatively, D is TRBD1 (5 bases). CDR1 is MNHNS, CDR2 SASEGT, per germline. The CDR3 contains 13 residues. V gave up 8 bases and J gave up 5 bases, with 15 bases separating them. CDR3 nucleotide sequence: TGTGCCAGCGCCCGGACGGGGGGTTATGGCTACACCTTC. Amino acid sequence: CASARTGGYGYTF.

The V and J genes are TRBV21-1 and TRBJ2-2; the table's D call TRBD1 went unverified against the DNA. TRBV21-1 is assigned pseudogene status. There are 16 residues in the CDR3. CDR3 DNA sequence: TGTGCCAGCAGCAAGGTATACAGGGCCACCACCGGGGAGCTGTTTTTT. Encoded protein: CASSKVYRATTGELFF.

V usage is TRBV19 and J usage is TRBJ2-2, with D possibly matching TRBD1 (6 bases). This CDR3 is built from 15 residues. The V end lost 6 bases, the J end lost 4 bases, and 15 bases lay between the germline ends. Per germline, CDR1 LNHDA and CDR2 SQIVND (reference sequence). The CDR3 DNA is TGTGCCAGTAGGTCCGACAGGACCGCCACCGGGGAGCTGTTTTTT. It codes for CASRSDRTATGELFF.

CDR3 nucleotides: TGTGCCAGCAGCATTGGAACGACAGGGGGCAGGACAGATACGCAGTATTTT. Amino acids: CASSIGTTGGRTDTQYF. The genes are TRBV28 and TRBJ2-3; 10 nucleotides match TRBD1. The CDR3 length is 17 residues. Germline V gives CDR1 MDHEN, CDR2 SYDVKM. With 6 bases clipped from V and 3 bases from J, the junction kept 12 bases outside the gene matches.

This chain connects TRBV4-1 to TRBJ1-6, with 9 positions matching TRBD1. The CDR3 is 16 amino acids. The J segment lost 6 bases and the V segment lost 3 bases, leaving 6 bases of the junction unmatched. Germline V lookup: CDR1 MGHRA, CDR2 YSYEKL. CDR3 sequence (DNA): TGCGCCAGCAGCCAGACGGACAGGGGCCCTAATTCACCCCTCCACTTT. Its protein product is CASSQTDRGPNSPLHF.

This clone was counted between two and nine times. The chain uses TRBV13 and TRBJ1-1; TRBD1 agrees at 10 bases. J was trimmed by 1 base and V by 5 bases; bases with no gene match: 19. The length of the CDR3 is 20 residues. In germline, CDR1 is PRHDT, CDR2 FYEKMQ (reference sequence). The CDR3 DNA follows: TGTGCCAGCAGCATTATTGACCGACAGGGGGCGTCCCCCTCGAACACTGAAGCTTTCTTT. Encoded protein: CASSIIDRQGASPSNTEAFF. The complete variable domain, with remaining parts taken from reference TRBV13 and TRBJ1-1, reads AAGVIQSPRHLIKEKRETATLKCYPIPRHDTVYWYQQGPGQDPQFLISFYEKMQSDKGSIPDRFSAQQFSDYHSELNMSSLELGDSALYFCASSIIDRQGASPSNTEAFFGQGTRLTVV.

This chain links TRBV6-1 with TRBJ2-7, with 10 nucleotides matching TRBD1. The CDR3 runs 14 residues. V was pared by 6 bases and J by 6 bases, with 8 bases of the junction left unmatched. Germline assignment: CDR1 MNHNS and CDR2 SASEGT. The chain's CDR3 is CASRRRDRGIEQYF. The CDR3 region has the DNA TGTGCCAGCAGGCGCCGGGACAGGGGTATCGAGCAGTACTTC.

The V gene is TRBV19, the J gene TRBJ2-7; D unclear. V lost 4 bases to trimming and J lost 6 bases, with 13 bases between them. CDR1 and CDR2 from the germline V gene are LNHDA and SQIVND (reference sequence). This CDR3 is 13 amino acids long. CDR3 loop: CASSTPESGEQYF. In nucleotides, the CDR3 is TGTGCCAGTAGTACCCCGGAGTCCGGCGAGCAGTACTTC.

V gene TRBV19 combines with J gene TRBJ1-5; D may be TRBD1 (5 bases). The germline CDR1 and CDR2 sequences are LNHDA and SQIVND (reference sequence). The CDR3 loop spans 15 amino acids. V lost 2 bases and J 0 bases, leaving 8 bases between the germline ends. The CDR3 bases are TGTGCCAGTAGTATACGACAGTATAGCAATCAGCCCCAGCATTTT. As protein: CASSIRQYSNQPQHF.

The chain links TRBV18 to TRBJ1-1; tentative D call: TRBD1 (5 bases). CDR3 length equals 15 residues. CDR1 KGHSH and CDR2 LQKENI come from the germline V gene. Trimming took 2 bases from V and 11 from J, leaving 21 bases between them. CDR3 sequence: CASSPNIIQGGQAFF. The CDR3 DNA reads TGTGCCAGCTCACCAAATATAATCCAGGGAGGTCAGGCTTTCTTT.

This sequence joins TRBV6-1 and TRBJ1-4; D is uncertain. Germline CDR1 and CDR2: MNHNS and SASEGT. This CDR3 is built from 16 residues. Trimming removed 0 bases from V and 5 bases from J, with 13 bases in between. CDR3 protein: CASSEAPADSNEKLFF. As DNA, the CDR3 is TGTGCCAGCAGTGAAGCCCCAGCGGATTCAAATGAAAAACTGTTTTTT.

The rearrangement joins TRBV18 to TRBJ2-1, with D hard to call. Trimming shortened V by 0 bases and J by 5 bases, and 11 bases separated the two germline ends. CDR1 KGHSH and CDR2 LQKENI come from the germline V gene. This CDR3 is 15 amino acids long. CDR3 DNA sequence: TGTGCCAGCTCACCACCGCGTTTCAAGAACAATGAGCAGTTCTTC. This gives the protein CASSPPRFKNNEQFF.

The chain combines TRBV12-5 with TRBJ1-5, with D maybe TRBD1 (6 bases). The germline gives CDR1 LGHNT, CDR2 FRNRAP. V was shortened by 3 bases and J by 0 bases, with 15 bases between the two germline ends. The CDR3 is made up of 17 amino acids. CDR3 loop: CASGFSSDSYSNQPQHF. The DNA of the CDR3 is TGTGCTAGTGGTTTCTCTTCGGACAGTTATAGCAATCAGCCCCAGCATTTT.

The chain couples TRBV25-1 to TRBJ1-2, with D possibly matching TRBD1 (5 bases). Germline V gene sequence: CDR1 MGHDK, CDR2 SYGVNS. The ends were cut back, 4 bases at V and 4 bases at J, with 22 bases in the middle. CDR3 length: 17 amino acids. The CDR3 loop reads CASSGRDWEPEFYGYTF. CDR3 DNA sequence: TGTGCCAGCAGTGGCCGGGACTGGGAGCCCGAATTCTATGGCTACACCTTC.